The clone carrying this T cell receptor beta chain was recorded only once. Its target is not known. The data were obtained in a study of T cells in Graves' hyperthyroidism and ophthalmopathy. Authors of the study amplified TCR beta CDR3 regions from RNA transcripts. A set of HTBI primers served as the primers for a first-round RT-PCR of the TCR CDR3. TCRdb re-derived calls from the multiplex PCR reads in MiXCR, one entry per CDR3 protein. The sample includes over 700,000 distinct CDR3 sequences, around a sixth of them seen just once. The diagnostic basis comprised clinical symptoms, serum thyroxine and TRAb, thyroid ultrasound and orbital computed tomography. It was 8 to 10 ml of fresh peripheral blood that supplied the PBMCs. Findings and limits, study-wide: Blood held most thyroid clonotypes expanded above 0.001 frequency.

The CDR3 runs to 13 residues. Germline V lookup: CDR1 SNHLY, CDR2 FYNNEI. Trimming took off 6 bases at V and 3 bases at J, with 12 bases between the two ends. The sequenced sample was blood. The rearrangement uses TRBV2 and TRBJ2-7; D gene unclear. The TCR was taken from a woman aged 45-60 years with Graves' hyperthyroidism that later progressed to Graves' ophthalmopathy. The CDR3 DNA sequence: TGTGCCAGCAGGGTCCCGATAAACTACGAGCAGTACTTC. Amino acids: CASRVPINYEQYF.